In its sample, the clone carrying this TCR beta chain was seen many times. The antigen is unknown. The sample is drawn from a study of CD8 T cells in ankylosing spondylitis. The study's findings and limits: Researchers report that disease-linked clones proved CD8+ and relatively rare in peripheral blood. Characteristic, it appeared, of ankylosing spondylitis blood was a TCR beta motif of eight highly homologous variants. Reports say disease-linked clones showed up significantly more in matched ankylosing spondylitis synovial fluid.

Trimming removed 5 bases from V and 6 bases from J; junction bases left unmatched: 4. The germline CDR1 and CDR2 sequences are LGHNA and YSLEER. This CDR3 has 12 amino acids. One entry per CDR3 protein results from TCRdb running MiXCR on the 5' RACE reads. This table holds 700,000 or so distinct CDR3 sequences, 19% found once. The sample was blood, either unsorted or a sorted T cell fraction (not recorded which). The chain couples TRBV4-3 to TRBJ2-7; 7 bases align to TRBD2. The sequence came from a male donor with ankylosing spondylitis. This CDR3 reads CASSNREGEQYF. In DNA form, the CDR3 reads TGCGCCAGCAGCAATAGGGAGGGCGAGCAGTACTTC.